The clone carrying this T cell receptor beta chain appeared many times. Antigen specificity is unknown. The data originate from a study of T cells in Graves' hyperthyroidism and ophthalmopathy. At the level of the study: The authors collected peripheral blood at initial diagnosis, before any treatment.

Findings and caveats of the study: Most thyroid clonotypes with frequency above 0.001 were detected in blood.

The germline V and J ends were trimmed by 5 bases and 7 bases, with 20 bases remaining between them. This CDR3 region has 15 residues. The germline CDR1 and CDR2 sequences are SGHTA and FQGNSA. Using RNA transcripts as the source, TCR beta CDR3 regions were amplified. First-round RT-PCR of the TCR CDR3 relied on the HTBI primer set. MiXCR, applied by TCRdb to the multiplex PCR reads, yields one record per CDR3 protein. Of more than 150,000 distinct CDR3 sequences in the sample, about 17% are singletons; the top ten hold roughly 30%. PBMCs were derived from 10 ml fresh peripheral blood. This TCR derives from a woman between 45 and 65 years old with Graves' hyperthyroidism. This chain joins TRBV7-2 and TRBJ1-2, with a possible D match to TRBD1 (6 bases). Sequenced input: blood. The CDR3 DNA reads TGTGCCAGCAGCCAAAGCCAACAGGGTCTTTCTGGCTACACCTTC. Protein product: CASSQSQQGLSGYTF.